One sample yielded the 30 T cell receptor beta chains listed below, sequenced in a study of cytomegalovirus exposure and HLA in healthy donors. With 60 Vbeta and 13 Jbeta primers, the PCR was carried out. TCRdb keeps only in-frame clones here, not all; method: immunoSEQ multiplex PCR. The data contain 110,000 or so clones, more than 9.5% of them seen just once; the ten biggest clones take up 16%. The sample comprised PBMCs. The receptors were gathered from a man aged 35 to 55 in good health and CMV-seropositive.

The V and J genes are TRBV4-2 and TRBJ2-1; 7 positions agree with TRBD2. CDR3 length: 15 residues. CDR1 is LGHNA and CDR2 is YNFKEQ in the germline V gene. Trimming took 5 bases from V and 6 from J; bases not matched to a gene: 10. The CDR3 reads CASSGKGGSSNEQFF. CDR3 bases: TGTGCCAGCAGCGGAAAGGGAGGGTCTAGCAATGAGCAGTTCTTC.

The sample holds a few counts of this clone. The chain employs TRBV4-1 and TRBJ2-6, with 7 bases fitting TRBD1. Trimming removed 4 bases from V and 2 bases from J; junction bases left unmatched: 8. This CDR3 has 17 residues. In germline, CDR1 is MGHRA, CDR2 YSYEKL. The CDR3 nucleotides read TGCGCCAGCAGCCGTCCTGTACAGGGGCCTGGGGCCAACGTCCTGACTTTC. Protein product: CASSRPVQGPGANVLTF.

A few counts support this clone. The chain has TRBV30 and TRBJ1-4; a weak D match, TRBD1 (5 bases). The CDR3 is 16 amino acids. Between the trimmed V and J ends, which lost 0 bases and 3 bases, there was a span of 14 bases. CDR1 and CDR2 (germline): GTSNPN, SVGIG (reference sequence). In DNA form, the CDR3 reads TGTGCCTGGAGTGTCGGTCGGGGGATGGCTAATGAAAAACTGTTTTTT. Protein product: CAWSVGRGMANEKLFF.

The rearrangement uses TRBV5-1 and TRBJ2-5; 8 bases map to TRBD2. Germline-derived CDR1 and CDR2 are SGHRS and YFSETQ. Trimming removed 4 bases from V and 2 bases from J; junction bases left unmatched: 4. CDR3 size: 14 residues. CDR3 coding DNA: TGCGCCAGCAGCCGGGGGGGATTACAAGAGACCCAGTACTTC. Protein sequence: CASSRGGLQETQYF.

This clone was seen a few times. V and J are TRBV19 and TRBJ2-3; 8 nucleotides align to TRBD2. J gave up 4 bases and V 3 bases, and 9 bases lay outside the gene matches. The CDR3 runs 16 residues. Germline values: CDR1 LNHDA, CDR2 SQIVND (reference sequence). CDR3 nucleotides: TGTGCCAGTAGTATCCCAGCGGGAGCAATTGCAGATACGCAGTATTTT. Encoded protein: CASSIPAGAIADTQYF. Combining the CDR3 with reference TRBV19 and TRBJ2-3 gives the whole variable domain DGGITQSPKYLFRKEGQNVTLSCEQNLNHDAMYWYRQDPGQGLRLIYYSQIVNDFQKGDIAEGYSVSREKKESFPLTVTSAQKNPTAFYLCASSIPAGAIADTQYFGPGTRLTVL.

In its sample, this clone was seen a few times. The chain joins TRBV6-5 to TRBJ1-2; no definite D call. Germline V CDR1 and CDR2: MNHEY, SVGAGI. The CDR3 spans 15 residues. V was clipped by 7 bases and J by 6 bases, with 21 bases between them. In DNA form, the CDR3 reads TGTGCCAGCACCAACCTTAAGAGGGCTTCTGATGGCTACACCTTC. Its protein product is CASTNLKRASDGYTF.

This chain joins TRBV10-1 and TRBJ2-1; D not certain. The CDR3 spans 14 residues. The V end was cut by 0 bases, the J end by 8 bases, with 11 bases between. Germline V gene data show CDR1 as WNHNN and CDR2 as SYGVQD (reference sequence). CDR3 in DNA: TGCGCCAGCAGTGAGTCGGCGTACCGGGATGAGCAGTTCTTC. Translating gives CASSESAYRDEQFF.

The J gene is TRBJ2-1, the V gene TRBV5-4, with a tentative D call TRBD2 (5 bases). V lost 3 bases and J lost 7, with 5 bases in between. Germline V gene sequence: CDR1 SGHNT, CDR2 YYREEE (reference sequence). The CDR3 sequence is 11 residues long. CDR3: CASSWENEQFF. The CDR3 region has the DNA TGTGCCAGCAGCTGGGAGAATGAGCAGTTCTTC.

The rearrangement uses TRBV5-1 and TRBJ1-4; possible D gene TRBD1, 5 bases. With 0 bases removed from V and 1 base from J, the gap between germline ends came to 10 bases. From germline, CDR1 is SGHRS and CDR2 YFSETQ. This CDR3 is 16 amino acids long. The CDR3 loop reads CASSLGYGGTNEKLFF. CDR3 coding DNA: TGCGCCAGCAGCTTGGGTTACGGGGGAACTAATGAAAAACTGTTTTTT.

V is TRBV28 and J is TRBJ2-4; 11 bases are a match to TRBD2. J was trimmed by 6 bases and V by 0 bases; bases with no gene match: 4. This CDR3 comprises 16 residues. Germline V CDR1 and CDR2: MDHEN, SYDVKM. The chain's CDR3 is CASSLWRSGRVNIQYF. The DNA for the CDR3 is TGTGCCAGCAGTTTATGGCGTAGCGGGAGGGTAAACATTCAGTACTTC.

The table lists this clone with a few counts. The chain combines TRBV28 with TRBJ1-4; TRBD1 matches 9 bases. This CDR3 is 16 amino acids long. Germline V gene data show CDR1 as MDHEN and CDR2 as SYDVKM. V was clipped by 5 bases and J by 7 bases; unmatched bases: 11. In DNA form, the CDR3 reads TGTGCCAGCAGTGGATTGGGACAGGGTTATGGTGAAAAACTGTTTTTT. As protein: CASSGLGQGYGEKLFF.

This clone was detected a few times. J is TRBJ1-2 and V is TRBV5-1, with 8 nucleotides matching TRBD1. This CDR3 has 14 amino acids. The junction had 4 bases not matched to a gene; V was cut back by 0 bases and J by 6 bases. CDR1 is SGHRS, CDR2 YFSETQ, per germline. DNA of the CDR3: TGCGCCAGCAGCTTGGTGGGACAGGATGATGGCTACACCTTC. Protein: CASSLVGQDDGYTF.

This clone was found a few times. The V gene is TRBV7-6, the J gene TRBJ1-1; D is perhaps TRBD1 (5 bases). The germline CDR1 and CDR2 sequences are SGHVS and FNYEAQ. The CDR3 loop spans 13 amino acids. Trimming left V 4 bases short and J 5 bases short, with 11 bases between. In DNA form, the CDR3 reads TGTGCCAGCAGCTCGGGGACTACTACTGAAGCTTTCTTT. Protein product: CASSSGTTTEAFF.

The rearrangement uses TRBV27 and TRBJ2-1; TRBD2 might be the D (6 bases). Germline CDR1 reads MNHEY; CDR2 reads SMNVEV (reference sequence). This CDR3 has 15 amino acids. Trimming pared 5 bases from V and 4 bases from J, leaving 15 bases between. The CDR3 region has the DNA TGTGCCAGCAGTCGTTCCCGGGAGTCATACAATGAGCAGTTCTTC. It is translated as CASSRSRESYNEQFF.

This clone was seen only a few times. The rearrangement links TRBV4-1 to TRBJ2-5, with a weak D call TRBD2 (6 bases). The ends were cut back, 2 bases at V and 5 bases at J, with 15 bases in the middle. The CDR3 extends over 15 amino acids. Germline CDR1 MGHRA, CDR2 YSYEKL. As DNA, the CDR3 is TGCGCCAGCAGCCAAATAACGGGAGTGAGGGAGACCCAGTACTTC. This encodes CASSQITGVRETQYF.

Only a few counts were recorded for this clone. This chain joins TRBV27 and TRBJ1-1, with a tentative D call TRBD1 (5 bases). Germline V CDR1 and CDR2: MNHEY, SMNVEV (reference sequence). V lost 0 bases to trimming and J lost 4 bases, with 12 bases between them. This CDR3 region has 15 residues. CDR3 sequence reads: CASSLSFRGTTEAFF. CDR3 in DNA: TGTGCCAGCAGTTTATCTTTCCGGGGGACCACTGAAGCTTTCTTT.

The table lists this clone with a few counts. With only one base between it and a far larger clone, this is likely a read error. V usage is TRBV28 and J usage is TRBJ2-7; 11 bases line up with TRBD2. V shed 5 bases and J 5 bases; nucleotides not matched to a gene: 14. CDR1 is MDHEN, CDR2 SYDVKM, per germline. CDR3 length: 17 residues. CDR3 sequence reads: CASSPPGLAAFIDEQYF. CDR3 nucleotides: TGTGCCAGCAGTCCACCGGGACTAGCGGCTTTCATCGACGAGCAGTACTTC.

About this clone: Other DNA sequences in the same sample also yield this CDR3. The chain uses TRBV7-8 and TRBJ1-5, with D maybe TRBD1 (5 bases). The CDR3 consists of 15 residues. V shed 3 bases and J shed 2 bases, with 11 bases lying between them. The germline CDR1 and CDR2 sequences are SGHVS and FQNEAQ. Here the CDR3 reads CASSLGGFGNQPQHF. The CDR3 nucleotides are TGTGCCAGCAGCTTGGGGGGGTTTGGCAATCAGCCCCAGCATTTT.

A few counts support this clone. This rearrangement joins TRBV28 to TRBJ1-6; D is perhaps TRBD1 (6 bases). V lost 5 bases to trimming and J lost 7 bases, with 12 bases between them. The CDR3 extends over 14 amino acids. Germline V lookup: CDR1 MDHEN, CDR2 SYDVKM. The CDR3 sequence: CASSPRGRNSPLHF. CDR3 coding DNA: TGTGCCAGCAGTCCCAGGGGAAGAAATTCACCCCTCCACTTT.

This clone came up a few times. This sequence joins TRBV6-5 and TRBJ1-2, with 7 bases aligning to TRBD1. The CDR3 covers 15 residues. Per the germline V gene, CDR1 is MNHEY and CDR2 is SVGAGI. Unmatched junction bases numbered 15, after V lost 10 bases and J lost 4 bases. CDR3 sequence: CATGLPGQLSYGYTF. CDR3 coding DNA: TGTGCCACTGGGCTGCCGGGACAGCTTAGCTATGGCTACACCTTC.

The chain is built from TRBV2 and TRBJ1-4; a possible D gene is TRBD1 (6 bases). The CDR3 loop spans 13 amino acids. Between the trimmed V and J ends, which lost 5 bases and 5 bases, there was a span of 9 bases. The germline V gene has CDR1 SNHLY and CDR2 FYNNEI. This CDR3 reads CASSWTENEKLFF. The CDR3 DNA follows: TGTGCCAGCAGTTGGACAGAAAATGAAAAACTGTTTTTT.

This clone has ten or more counts. The V call is TRBV12-5, the J call TRBJ2-3; 11 nucleotides align to TRBD2. CDR1 is LGHNT and CDR2 is FRNRAP in the germline V gene. The CDR3 covers 21 residues. V shed 2 bases, J shed 1 base, and the junction held 17 bases outside the gene matches. The DNA of the CDR3 is TGTGCTAGTGGTTTGCCATCCTTTAGCGGGAGGGCCCGGTCTCGCACAGATACGCAGTATTTT. Translation: CASGLPSFSGRARSRTDTQYF. Looking up the rest from reference TRBV12-5 and TRBJ2-3 gives the full variable domain: DARVTQTPRHKVTEMGQEVTMRCQPILGHNTVFWYRQTMMQGLELLAYFRNRAPLDDSGMPKDRFSAEMPDATLATLKIQPSEPRDSAVYFCASGLPSFSGRARSRTDTQYFGPGTRLTVL.

In this sample, this clone turned up a few times. The chain couples TRBV7-2 to TRBJ1-1; maybe TRBD1 (5 bases). The CDR3 has 13 amino acids. Trimming shortened V by 9 bases and J by 4 bases, and 15 bases separated the two germline ends. The germline V gene has CDR1 SGHTA and CDR2 FQGNSA. CDR3 DNA sequence: TGTGCCAGAAGCCGCGGGACGACCACTGAAGCTTTCTTT. Translated: CARSRGTTTEAFF.

This clone was recorded a few times. The chain recombines TRBV4-2 with TRBJ2-6, with TRBD2 as a possible D gene (6 bases). The germline V gene encodes CDR1 LGHNA and CDR2 YNFKEQ. This CDR3 has 18 amino acids. V was clipped by 1 base and J by 0 bases, with 13 bases between them. The DNA of the CDR3 is TGTGCCAGCAGCCAAGTTGAGGGAGGCAACTCTGGGGCCAACGTCCTGACTTTC. Encoded protein: CASSQVEGGNSGANVLTF.

The V and J genes are TRBV7-6 and TRBJ2-1, with 13 nucleotides matching TRBD2. Germline V lookup: CDR1 SGHVS, CDR2 FNYEAQ. This CDR3 has 16 amino acids. V trimming: 4 bases; J trimming: 8 bases; junction bases outside the gene matches: 8. The CDR3 bases are TGTGCCAGCAGCTCACTACTAGCGGGAGGGCGCGATGAGCAGTTCTTC. This sequence encodes CASSSLLAGGRDEQFF.

This clone was counted between two and nine times. The chain couples TRBV6-5 to TRBJ1-1, with a possible D match to TRBD1 (5 bases). The CDR3 length is 14 residues. From germline, CDR1 is MNHEY and CDR2 SVGAGI. The V and J ends lost 2 bases and 5 bases respectively, with 12 bases between them. The CDR3 region is CASSYRGQRTEAFF. The CDR3 coding sequence is TGTGCCAGCAGTTACAGGGGCCAAAGGACTGAAGCTTTCTTT.

V is TRBV6-1 and J is TRBJ2-7; 11 nucleotides match TRBD1. This CDR3 comprises 16 residues. V lost 3 bases to trimming and J lost 3 bases; unmatched junction nucleotides: 7. Germline V CDR1 and CDR2: MNHNS, SASEGT. The CDR3 protein is CASSDWTGGSGYEQYF. CDR3 nucleotides: TGTGCCAGCAGTGATTGGACAGGGGGCTCAGGCTACGAGCAGTACTTC.

This clone has more than one count but fewer than ten. The rearrangement joins TRBV30 to TRBJ1-2; D is unclear. This CDR3 region has 14 residues. Per the germline V gene, CDR1 is GTSNPN and CDR2 is SVGIG (reference sequence). With 3 bases removed from V and 2 bases from J, the gap between germline ends came to 13 bases. The CDR3 is CAWRFRGRNYGYTF. DNA for the CDR3: TGTGCCTGGAGGTTCCGGGGAAGGAACTATGGCTACACCTTC.

The chain is built from TRBV28 and TRBJ2-5, with 12 bases identical to TRBD1. J lost 6 bases, V lost 1 base, and 6 bases had no gene match. The germline V gene encodes CDR1 MDHEN and CDR2 SYDVKM. This CDR3 has 16 residues. This CDR3 is CASSLSGTGGGKTQYF. Here the CDR3 DNA reads TGTGCCAGCAGTTTATCCGGGACAGGGGGCGGGAAGACCCAGTACTTC. The variable domain in full, completed from reference TRBV28 and TRBJ2-5, reads DVKVTQSSRYLVKRTGEKVFLECVQDMDHENMFWYRQDPGLGLRLIYFSYDVKMKEKGDIPEGYSVSREKKERFSLILESASTNQTSMYLCASSLSGTGGGKTQYFGPGTRLLVL.

This clone was counted between two and nine times. CDR3: CASSQGLSGTGELFF. In nucleotides, the CDR3 is TGCGCCAGCAGCCAAGGCCTCTCAGGGACCGGGGAGCTGTTTTTT. The rearrangement links TRBV4-1 to TRBJ2-2; weak D call: TRBD1 (5 bases). This CDR3 spans 15 amino acids. The germline V gene has CDR1 MGHRA and CDR2 YSYEKL. V lost 1 base to trimming and J lost 5 bases, with 11 bases between them.